These 27 T cell receptor beta chains were all obtained from the same sample, sequenced in a study of blood T cell repertoires in COVID-19. Here immunoSEQ multiplex PCR was the method, and the copy in TCRdb shows in-frame clones only, minus some. Of about 68,000 clones in the sample, 80% to 90% were seen once. The source material was peripheral blood. Receptors were obtained from a man aged 25-45 years with acute or convalescent COVID-19.

The chain carries TRBV12-3 or TRBV12-4 and TRBJ2-3; D is ambiguous. The CDR3 covers 12 residues. The germline V and J ends were trimmed by 3 bases and 3 bases, with 4 bases remaining between them. CDR3 region: CASSFRTDTQYF. The CDR3 DNA reads as TGTGCCAGCAGTTTCAGGACAGATACGCAGTATTTT.

The chain combines TRBV6-5 with TRBJ2-6; D unclear. V was trimmed by 4 bases and J by 2 bases, leaving 3 bases between them. CDR1 is MNHEY, CDR2 SVGAGI, per germline. The CDR3 is 13 amino acids. Written as DNA, the CDR3 is TGTGCCAGCAGTTCCACTGGGGCCAACGTCCTGACTTTC. Residues: CASSSTGANVLTF.

The V call is TRBV6-5, the J call TRBJ2-7, with D possibly matching TRBD1 (5 bases). V gave up 5 bases and J gave up 3 bases, with 14 bases separating them. This CDR3 is 14 amino acids long. Germline V lookup: CDR1 MNHEY, CDR2 SVGAGI. The CDR3 spells CASSTDSLYYEQYF. CDR3 DNA: TGTGCCAGCAGTACCGACAGCTTATACTACGAGCAGTACTTC.

The chain couples TRBV4-3 to TRBJ2-5; 9 bases are shared with TRBD2. Per the germline V gene, CDR1 is LGHNA and CDR2 is YSLEER. This CDR3 has 16 amino acids. V shed 1 base and J 5 bases; nucleotides not matched to a gene: 8. The CDR3 DNA sequence: TGCGCCAGCAGCCAAGTAGCTAGCGGGACGGGGGAGACCCAGTACTTC. Translated: CASSQVASGTGETQYF.

V gene TRBV5-1 combines with J gene TRBJ2-2; 7 bases line up with TRBD2. CDR1 is SGHRS and CDR2 is YFSETQ in the germline V gene. The V and J ends lost 7 bases and 2 bases, in that order; junction bases with no gene match: 5. This CDR3 is built from 14 residues. The CDR3 protein is CASQRDYNTGELFF. DNA for the CDR3: TGCGCCAGCCAGCGGGATTATAACACCGGGGAGCTGTTTTTT.

This clone has a single count. The same CDR3 can be traced to other DNA sequences in this sample. The chain recombines TRBV9 with TRBJ2-7; 9 bases are shared with TRBD2. Losses at the gene ends were 0 bases for V and 3 bases for J; bases not matched to a gene: 1. The CDR3 sequence is 14 residues long. Looked up from germline, CDR1 is SGDLS and CDR2 is YYNGEE. CDR3 region: CASSVGLADYEQYF. In nucleotides, the CDR3 is TGTGCCAGCAGCGTAGGACTAGCGGACTACGAGCAGTACTTC.

J is TRBJ2-7 and V is TRBV6-4; TRBD1 agrees at 10 bases. The V segment lost 6 bases and the J segment 6 bases; nucleotides outside the gene matches: 14. CDR1 is MRHNA, CDR2 SNTAGT, per germline. This CDR3 comprises 16 residues. Written as DNA, the CDR3 is TGTGCCAGCAGACCGGAGGGACAGGGGATCCCGTGCGAGCAGTACTTC. Encoded protein: CASRPEGQGIPCEQYF.

This clone was seen only once. This rearrangement joins TRBV11-2 to TRBJ2-4; TRBD1 matches at 9 bases. The germline V gene encodes CDR1 SGHAT and CDR2 FQNNGV. The junction had 5 bases not matched to a gene; V was cut back by 3 bases and J by 8 bases. This CDR3 contains 14 residues. The CDR3 loop reads CASSFWTGEDIQYF. In DNA form, the CDR3 reads TGTGCCAGCAGCTTCTGGACAGGGGAGGACATTCAGTACTTC.

This chain links TRBV6-1 with TRBJ2-7; possible D gene TRBD2, 5 bases. The germline V and J ends were trimmed by 0 bases and 3 bases, with 15 bases remaining between them. The CDR3 runs to 16 residues. Germline-derived CDR1 and CDR2 are MNHNS and SASEGT. CDR3 loop: CASSEAEVGRGYEQYF. The CDR3 DNA is TGTGCCAGCAGTGAAGCTGAAGTCGGACGGGGCTACGAGCAGTACTTC.

This chain connects TRBV28 to TRBJ2-7; weak D call: TRBD2 (6 bases). CDR1 MDHEN and CDR2 SYDVKM come from the germline V gene. The CDR3 length is 12 residues. Trimming left V 6 bases short and J 4 bases short, with 10 bases between. The CDR3 region has the DNA TGTGCCAGCAGCCGGGGGTCTTACGAGCAGTACTTC. The encoded protein is CASSRGSYEQYF.

The chain joins TRBV18 to TRBJ2-1; D perhaps matches TRBD2 (6 bases). The CDR3 has 15 residues. Looked up from germline, CDR1 is KGHSH and CDR2 is LQKENI. Trimming cost V 0 bases and J 9 bases, with 15 bases left between them. The CDR3 sequence is CASSPPLGTPGEQFF. For the CDR3, the DNA is TGTGCCAGCTCACCACCGTTGGGGACTCCGGGTGAGCAGTTCTTC.

The table lists this clone with a count of one. The V gene is TRBV11-1, the J gene TRBJ1-1, with D maybe TRBD1 (5 bases). Per germline, CDR1 SGHAT and CDR2 FQDESV (reference sequence). V was clipped by 1 base and J by 8 bases, with 11 bases between them. The CDR3 spans 13 residues. CDR3 protein: CASSLGGPGEAFF. CDR3 nucleotide sequence: TGTGCCAGCAGCTTAGGGGGCCCCGGAGAAGCTTTCTTT.

Here the CDR3 reads CASSQGQSTDTQYF. The CDR3 DNA sequence: TGTGCCAGCAGCCAAGGACAAAGCACAGATACGCAGTATTTT. The chain links TRBV7-2 to TRBJ2-3; tentative D call: TRBD1 (5 bases). CDR3 length: 14 amino acids. CDR1 is SGHTA and CDR2 is FQGNSA in the germline V gene. Trimming cost V 5 bases and J 0 bases, with 9 bases left between them.

This clone came up once. V and J are TRBV19 and TRBJ2-7, with TRBD1 identical over 8 bases. The V and J ends lost 10 bases and 1 base, in that order; junction bases with no gene match: 9. The CDR3 extends over 14 amino acids. From germline, CDR1 is LNHDA and CDR2 SQIVND (reference sequence). This CDR3 is CATKLNRGSYEQYF. The CDR3, as DNA: TGTGCCACTAAATTGAACAGGGGGTCCTACGAGCAGTACTTC.

The chain recombines TRBV18 with TRBJ2-5; a weak D match, TRBD2 (7 bases). The CDR3 loop spans 15 amino acids. Germline V gene lookup returns CDR1 KGHSH and CDR2 LQKENI. Trimming took 2 bases from V and 3 from J, leaving 13 bases between them. CDR3: CASSPGLGGKETQYF. The CDR3 bases are TGTGCCAGCTCACCAGGACTAGGGGGGAAAGAGACCCAGTACTTC.

The V gene is TRBV6-5, the J gene TRBJ1-5; D is perhaps TRBD1 (6 bases). This CDR3 has 14 residues. The germline V gene has CDR1 MNHEY and CDR2 SVGAGI. V lost 6 bases and J 2 bases, leaving 11 bases between the germline ends. CDR3 sequence: CASSAGQRNQPQHF. DNA of the CDR3: TGTGCCAGCAGCGCCGGACAGCGCAATCAGCCCCAGCATTTT.

The chain recombines TRBV4-1 with TRBJ1-6; D unclear. V was shortened by 5 bases and J by 8 bases, with 13 bases between the two germline ends. This CDR3 is built from 14 residues. CDR1 and CDR2 from the germline V gene are MGHRA and YSYEKL. CDR3 region: CASSFPGSDSPLHF. CDR3 nucleotides: TGCGCCAGCAGCTTCCCGGGAAGCGATTCACCCCTCCACTTT.

This clone was detected a few times. This sequence joins TRBV4-1 and TRBJ2-7, with TRBD1 matching over 10 bases. J gave up 3 bases and V 3 bases, and 2 bases lay outside the gene matches. The germline V gene has CDR1 MGHRA and CDR2 YSYEKL. The length of the CDR3 is 14 residues. The CDR3 nucleotides are TGCGCCAGCAGCCAGGGACAGGGGAACTACGAGCAGTACTTC. It yields the protein CASSQGQGNYEQYF.

The chain combines TRBV19 with TRBJ1-5, with D hard to call. Between the trimmed V and J ends, which lost 6 bases and 7 bases, there was a span of 10 bases. Germline V gene lookup returns CDR1 LNHDA and CDR2 SQIVND (reference sequence). This CDR3 is 12 amino acids long. The CDR3 here is CASSERGQPQHF. The CDR3 coding sequence is TGTGCCAGTAGCGAGCGTGGGCAGCCCCAGCATTTT. Variable domain in full (rest from reference TRBV19 and TRBJ1-5): DGGITQSPKYLFRKEGQNVTLSCEQNLNHDAMYWYRQDPGQGLRLIYYSQIVNDFQKGDIAEGYSVSREKKESFPLTVTSAQKNPTAFYLCASSERGQPQHFGDGTRLSIL.

The V and J genes are TRBV11-1 and TRBJ2-2; 8 bases fit TRBD2. Germline V gene lookup returns CDR1 SGHAT and CDR2 FQDESV (reference sequence). Trimming at V came to 1 base and at J to 4 bases, leaving 2 bases not matched to a gene. The CDR3 length is 15 residues. CDR3 sequence: CASSLGLAGTGELFF. Written as DNA, the CDR3 is TGTGCCAGCAGCTTAGGCCTAGCGGGCACCGGGGAGCTGTTTTTT.

V and J are TRBV3-1 (or the pseudogene TRBV3-2) and TRBJ2-7; maybe TRBD1 (8 bases). The CDR3 totals 17 residues. Germline CDR1 reads LGHDT; CDR2 reads YNNKEL (reference sequence). V lost 2 bases and J 7 bases, leaving 24 bases between the germline ends. Here the CDR3 DNA reads TGTGCCAGCAGCCAAAGATCCACAGGGGGGGTCCTTGGAGAGCAGTACTTC. Its translation: CASSQRSTGGVLGEQYF.

The chain is built from TRBV27 and TRBJ2-1, with TRBD2 matching 11 bases. V was clipped by 6 bases and J by 5 bases; unmatched bases: 21. This CDR3 is built from 20 residues. CDR1 is MNHEY, CDR2 SMNVEV, per germline (reference sequence). In DNA, the CDR3 is TGTGCCAGCAGCTCCCGGGTAGCGGGAGGGCCCCCTTTGTCACACAATGAGCAGTTCTTC. This sequence encodes CASSSRVAGGPPLSHNEQFF.

The chain combines TRBV27 with TRBJ1-1; D might be TRBD1 (5 bases). Germline V gene data show CDR1 as MNHEY and CDR2 as SMNVEV (reference sequence). V lost 6 bases, J lost 4 bases, and 12 bases lay in between. CDR3 length: 13 amino acids. CDR3 loop: CASSPGRGTEAFF. The CDR3, as DNA: TGTGCCAGCAGCCCTGGGAGGGGCACTGAAGCTTTCTTT.

This chain links TRBV2 with TRBJ2-7; 7 bases agree with TRBD1. The CDR3 consists of 14 residues. Germline CDR1 reads SNHLY; CDR2 reads FYNNEI. V was pared by 4 bases and J by 3 bases, with 6 bases of the junction left unmatched. CDR3 sequence: CASSGTGLIYEQYF. CDR3 nucleotides: TGTGCCAGCAGTGGGACAGGATTAATCTACGAGCAGTACTTC.

The V call is TRBV6-5, the J call TRBJ1-1; no clear D gene. The CDR3 totals 13 residues. V lost 2 bases and J lost 10, with 14 bases in between. Germline V gene lookup returns CDR1 MNHEY and CDR2 SVGAGI. The CDR3 protein is CASSYRPRRRAFF. CDR3 DNA: TGTGCCAGCAGTTACCGACCGAGGAGAAGAGCTTTCTTT.

V and J are TRBV2 and TRBJ2-3, with 10 bases that match TRBD2. This CDR3 region has 16 residues. V gave up 6 bases and J gave up 2 bases; unmatched junction bases: 8. Germline CDR1 SNHLY, CDR2 FYNNEI. CDR3 amino acids: CASRRRGTSDTDTQYF. In DNA, the CDR3 is TGTGCCAGCAGACGGCGGGGGACTAGCGACACAGATACGCAGTATTTT.

A single count supports this clone. This sequence joins TRBV5-1 and TRBJ2-6; 9 positions agree with TRBD1. Germline assignment: CDR1 SGHRS and CDR2 YFSETQ. V trimming: 6 bases; J trimming: 0 bases; junction bases outside the gene matches: 10. This CDR3 is built from 18 residues. The CDR3 DNA follows: TGCGCCAGCACCTCTTGGGGACAGGGAAGCTCTGGGGCCAACGTCCTGACTTTC. This sequence encodes CASTSWGQGSSGANVLTF.